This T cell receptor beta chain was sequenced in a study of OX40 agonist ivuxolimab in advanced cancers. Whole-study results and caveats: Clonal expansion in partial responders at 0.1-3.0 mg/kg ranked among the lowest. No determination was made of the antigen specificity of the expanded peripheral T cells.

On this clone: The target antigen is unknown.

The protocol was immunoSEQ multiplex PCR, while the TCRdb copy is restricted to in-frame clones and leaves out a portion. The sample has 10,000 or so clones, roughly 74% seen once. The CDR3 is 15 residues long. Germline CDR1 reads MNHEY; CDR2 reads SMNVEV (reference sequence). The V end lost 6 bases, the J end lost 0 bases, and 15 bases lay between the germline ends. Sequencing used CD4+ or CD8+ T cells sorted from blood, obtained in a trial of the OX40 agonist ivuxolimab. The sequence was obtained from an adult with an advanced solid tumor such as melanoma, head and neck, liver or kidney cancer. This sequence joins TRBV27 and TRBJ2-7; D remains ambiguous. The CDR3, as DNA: TGTGCCAGCAGCCTTATTCCATCGAGCTCCTACGAGCAGTACTTC. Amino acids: CASSLIPSSSYEQYF.